This TCR beta chain was retrieved from a study of OX40 agonist ivuxolimab in advanced cancers. With respect to the entire study: Ivuxolimab was an agonistic, fully human IgG2 monoclonal antibody directed against OX40 (CD134), a costimulatory receptor. Intravenous ivuxolimab was administered to patients every 2 weeks at six dose levels: 0.01, 0.1, 0.3, 1.5, 3 and 10 mg/kg. Of the roughly 50 dose-escalation patients, hepatocellular carcinoma was present in roughly 19, melanoma in around 15, renal cell carcinoma in 9 and head and neck cancer in 9. In the dose-escalation cohort, approximately 83% of patients were male, and the mean age was roughly 56 years with a range of roughly 20 to 80. Prior anti-PD-1, anti-PD-L1 or anti-CTLA-4 therapy was permitted, and checkpoint inhibitors had been received by about 36% of dose-escalation patients. Partial responses occurred in three dose-escalation patients, of whom one had hepatocellular carcinoma and two had cutaneous melanoma. Peripheral TCRbeta sequencing was intended to test whether TCR sequence diversity was altered and clonal T-cell expansion was caused by ivuxolimab. The paper reports the monotherapy dose-escalation portion (N of about 50 patients) of the phase I ivuxolimab trial.

The paper's findings and limits, for the study overall: At doses of 0.1 to 3.0 mg/kg, clonal expansion of both CD4+ and CD8+ blood T cells was observed from baseline to week 6. In the 0.1-3.0 mg/kg groups, partial responders were among the patients with the lowest normalized peripheral clonal expansion, particularly in CD8+ T cells. On average, CD8+ T cells showed more expanded clones than CD4+ T cells after ivuxolimab. Which antigens the clonally expanded peripheral T cells were specific for was not determined. Low levels of normalized T-cell clonal expansion were also seen in some patients who did not respond.

As for this clone: Its antigen is still unknown. Base qualities are missing; no much larger clone stands one base away. The sample carries other DNA sequences with the same CDR3.

The trial excluded patients who had a history of autoimmune disease or who were on systemic immunosuppression. Peripheral blood for TCR sequencing was collected from all dose cohorts at baseline, on cycle 4 day 1, and on cycle 7 day 1. The samples were drawn from a first-in-human, open-label, multicenter phase I dose-escalation trial of ivuxolimab. Adults with locally advanced or metastatic head and neck squamous cell, hepatocellular, melanoma or renal cell carcinoma were enrolled in the trial. CD4+ and CD8+ T cells were sorted separately from peripheral blood before TCR sequencing. For sequencing of the TCRbeta CDR3 region, genomic DNA was extracted from the sorted cells. The immunoSEQ Assay was used for sequencing of TCRbeta CDR3 regions. TCRdb carries this immuneACCESS record with in-frame sequences only. Its versions omit some clonotypes, under half of them owing to an unresolved V gene in the studies checked, with the rest unexplained. This sample is represented by fewer than 45,000 clones; more than 75% of them were singletons. The ten top clones hold 13% of the sample.

The CDR3 runs 14 amino acids, cysteine and phenylalanine included. The CDR3 DNA has 42 bases and is translated from base 1. V is cut by 4 bases and J by 2 bases, and the space between the germline ends is 13 bases. CDR1 and CDR2 (SGHRS, YFSETQ) derive from the germline V gene. The clonotype originates from an adult with an advanced solid tumor such as melanoma, head and neck, liver or kidney cancer. The starting material was CD4+ or CD8+ T cells sorted from blood, obtained in a trial of the OX40 agonist ivuxolimab. The chain is made from TRBV5-1 and TRBJ2-7; the D gene is perhaps TRBD2, from 6 matching bases. This receptor has the CDR3 CASSTGTLTYEQYF. In nucleotides, the sequence is TGCGCCAGCAGCACGGGGACTCTCACCTACGAGCAGTACTTC. Reference TRBV5-1 and TRBJ2-7 proteins supply the regions before and after the CDR3; the full variable domain is: KAGVTQTPRYLIKTRGQQVTLSCSPISGHRSVSWYQQTPGQGLQFLFEYFSETQRNKGNFPGRFSGRQFSNSRSEMNVSTLELGDSALYLCASSTGTLTYEQYFGPGTRLTVT.